A selection of T cell receptor beta chains follows, all from one sample in a study of blood T cell repertoires in COVID-19. The data were produced by immunoSEQ multiplex PCR, yet TCRdb's version contains in-frame clones alone and is incomplete. The table has more than 95,000 clones, roughly four fifths seen once; the top ten hold about a sixth. Sequencing input: peripheral blood. The receptors here all came from a man under 40 with COVID-19, enrolled during active disease. Each CDR3 is given without its conserved first and last residue.

cdr3_aa j_call v_call
ASSLGADSYEQY TRBJ2-7 TRBV5-1
ASSPIGLAGSSESNEQF TRBJ2-1 TRBV27
AISGLAGGPSYNEQF TRBJ2-1 TRBV10-3
ASSFDNSYEQY TRBJ2-7 TRBV5-5
ASSLGENYGYT TRBJ1-2 TRBV5-1
ASSDIGGGVNEQF TRBJ2-1 TRBV10-2
ATSDFTGGSGYT TRBJ1-2 TRBV24-1
ASSERSTGVSLEQY TRBJ2-7 TRBV6-1
ASSLGQGAKQY TRBJ2-7 TRBV6-5
ASRAGTPNTGELF TRBJ2-2 TRBV6-5
ASGYIGLVSYNEQF TRBJ2-1 TRBV7-9
ASSWTGQNSPLH TRBJ1-6 TRBV6-5
AWSPRAGRGEQF TRBJ2-1 TRBV30
ASSLLSNEKLF TRBJ1-4 TRBV27
ASSSLKRYGYT TRBJ1-2 TRBV11-2
ASSLGPSTDTQY TRBJ2-3 TRBV5-1
ASSVSGQGLNEQF TRBJ2-1 TRBV7-8
ASSSPSGQF TRBJ2-1 TRBV5-1
ASGLVAGGVWGQY TRBJ2-7 TRBV12-5
AISSGTGGVETQY TRBJ2-5 TRBV10-3
ASSPDSSFTEAF TRBJ1-1 TRBV18
ACALANYGYT TRBJ1-2 TRBV30
ASSLGIRDNEQF TRBJ2-1 TRBV7-3
ASSPIDSNTEAF TRBJ1-1 TRBV4-1
ASSLSGAEAF TRBJ1-1 TRBV12-3/TRBV12-4
ASSELEGQPQH TRBJ1-5 TRBV10-2
ASSYPARSGLSYNEQF TRBJ2-1 TRBV6-2/TRBV6-3
ASSQEGPAGNQPQH TRBJ1-5 TRBV4-1
ASSLTPNQPQH TRBJ1-5 TRBV7-7
ASSGVAQEAGANVLT TRBJ2-6 TRBV19
ASSLVLENIQY TRBJ2-4 TRBV7-9
ASSHITGGGDTQY TRBJ2-3 TRBV19
ASSYTGTGKDNYGYT TRBJ1-2 TRBV28
ASSPNFGVGSGNTIY TRBJ1-3 TRBV27
ASSLDPAGQPLGYNEQF TRBJ2-1 TRBV5-8
ASSPEPSSYNEQF TRBJ2-1 TRBV28
ASGTGINEQF TRBJ2-1 TRBV19
AGLVLSYNEQF TRBJ2-1 TRBV30
AISTGEISTDTQY TRBJ2-3 TRBV10-3
ASTLGQGLYGYT TRBJ1-2 TRBV28
ASKRDEQY TRBJ2-7 TRBV23-1
ASSRRGWGQGHHEQY TRBJ2-7 TRBV19
ASSRLAGGLFEQF TRBJ2-1 TRBV7-3
ALRVWRENLGETQY TRBJ2-5 TRBV2
ASSSVSEEENIQY TRBJ2-4 TRBV5-4
AWRAGGDSEKLF TRBJ1-4 TRBV30
ASSPGLYPYEQY TRBJ2-7 TRBV11-3
ASSLEGVTGELF TRBJ2-2 TRBV27
ASSLDSGLAPYEQY TRBJ2-7 TRBV11-3
ASSEDSSSYEQY TRBJ2-7 TRBV11-2
ASSPGGGNQPQH TRBJ1-5 TRBV18
ASSRWRKEKLF TRBJ1-4 TRBV4-1
ASSRGQANYGYT TRBJ1-2 TRBV11-1
SVDGTTDNEQF TRBJ2-1 TRBV29-1